This TCR beta chain was recovered during a study of blood T cell repertoires in COVID-19. Study-wide context: Samples representing acute and convalescent COVID-19 were sourced from the United States, Italy and Spain. T cells, B-cell-depleted T cells, or PBMCs supplied cDNA or gDNA.

Original analysis: Cell counts per sample came from amplifying reference gene primers. Clones were sequenced by immunoSEQ multiplex PCR, and TCRdb holds only the in-frame ones, with some missing. The D gene and trimming were derived from the DNA, and the V and J assignments and clone size from that table. Of 55,000 to 80,000 clones in the sample, around 85% are singletons; the top ten hold about 20%. The CDR3 extends over 14 amino acids. Trimming took off 5 bases at V and 0 bases at J, with 8 bases between the two ends. Per the germline V gene, CDR1 is LNHDA and CDR2 is SQIVND (reference sequence). The sequence came from a man aged 55-75 years with acute or convalescent COVID-19. The sample was peripheral blood. The chain couples TRBV19 to TRBJ1-5; maybe TRBD1 (5 bases). The CDR3 here is CASSLDSSNQPQHF. The CDR3 coding sequence is TGTGCCAGTAGTCTTGACAGTAGCAATCAGCCCCAGCATTTT.